The rows below give T cell receptor beta chains drawn from one sample of a study of T cell repertoires in cytomegalovirus infection. Antigens of these TCRs are unknown. Via MiXCR, TCRdb re-called the reads, giving one row per CDR3 protein. The sample carries about 570,000 distinct CDR3 sequences, about 39% recorded once. The sample was cultured PBMCs, taken from culture after CMV antigen stimulation. The source is a human donor in good health (CMV status not recorded). Some clones in this sample may be carry-over from other donors' samples. Both conserved end residues are trimmed from each CDR3. The order of the fields is V gene, J gene, CDR3 protein.

>TRBV4-1|TRBJ2-7
ASSQGAYIYEQY
>TRBV7-2|TRBJ2-2
ASSWSDSYTGELF
>TRBV6-2/TRBV6-3|TRBJ1-5
ASSYPRGGRGSNQPQH
>TRBV10-3|TRBJ2-7
AIRPGQGAREQY
>TRBV7-2|TRBJ1-4
ASSPRGRGGVEKLF
>TRBV7-2|TRBJ2-1
ASRSAGGSYNEQF
>TRBV7-2|TRBJ2-1
ASSGTSGYNEQF
>TRBV7-2|TRBJ2-3
ASSLVWLAGGYPDTQY
>TRBV11-2|TRBJ2-7
ASSFLSVSEQY
>TRBV7-6|TRBJ2-7
ASSLAGDRGLPYEQY
>TRBV20-1|TRBJ2-7
SALRVPYEQY
>TRBV7-2|TRBJ2-2
ASSLAGPANTGELF
>TRBV10-3|TRBJ2-1
ASTGRVSPHNEQF
>TRBV12-3/TRBV12-4|TRBJ1-3
ASTPRRLSGNTIY
>TRBV7-2|TRBJ2-5
ASSLVLAGGQETQY
>TRBV20-1|TRBJ2-7
SAPLTGEQY